This TCR beta chain was sequenced during a study of T cell responses to AZD1222 COVID-19 vaccine (dated by TCRdb to about 2021). About the investigation overall: AZD1222 recipients whose second dose came at about 4 weeks and those whose second dose came at about 12 weeks were combined into one group, since spike-specific TCR depth and breadth did not differ between the two schedules. Trial participants were enrolled into age subgroups of 18-55, 56-69 and 70-plus years, which contained about 160, 30 and 59 TCR-sequenced participants, respectively. TCR sequencing covered fewer than 250 trial participants: roughly 200 given two doses of AZD1222 and 26 given two doses of MenACWY control vaccine.

The CDR3 regions of human TCRbeta chains were analyzed by immunosequencing. Per the source publication's procedure: TCRs in the repertoires were compared against a reference library of SARS-CoV-2-specific TCRs that had been generated with the MIRA antigen-specificity platform. Breadth was defined as the fraction of unique TCRs that were SARS-CoV-2-associated, and depth was defined as the fraction of total T cells that were SARS-CoV-2-associated. Using the MIRA data, every spike-specific TCR was mapped to the spike region that the TCR reacted to and assigned to either a CD4 or a CD8 class. Log10-transformed breadth and depth values were compared by one-way ANOVA with Sidak's multiple comparisons tests. Not all clones reach the TCRdb copy of this immuneACCESS table, which keeps in-frame sequences only. Checked studies attribute under half of the gap to unresolved V genes and leave the rest unexplained. That table gives V, J and clone size, and the DNA gave D and trimming. In this sample the table shows some 120,000 clones, roughly 91% of which occur a single time. The top ten clonotypes cover approximately 1.3% of the sample.

The investigation overall reported the following: Because no samples from the day 14 peak response were available, repertoires could be characterized only after the peak T cell response. Conclusions about previously exposed vaccinees are limited, since just five or six AZD1222 recipients were seropositive for SARS-CoV-2 at baseline. Participants were mostly white British, with more females than males. The authors suggested clonal diversity may have been underestimated. After two AZD1222 doses, both the breadth and the depth of spike-specific TCRs were significantly higher than at day 0 and than in MenACWY recipients. Epitopes outside the regions mutated in the B.1.351 and B.1.1.7 variants were reportedly recognized by nearly half of the unique spike-specific TCRs. CD4 TCRs associated with the vaccine covered the entire spike protein, and the dominant responses were in regions 160-218 and 743-854. In the small 56-69-year group, the increase in depth fell short of significance, most likely because of low power.

This sample's time point label indicates: baseline before first vaccination. Samples from vaccinated people were obtained from the UK trials COV001 and COV002, which included a single-blind randomized controlled phase 2/3 trial of AZD1222 (ChAdOx1 nCoV-19) in healthy adults. For TCRbeta chain sequencing, PBMC samples from trial participants were taken at day 0 and at day 28 after the second dose. From V the trimming removes 6 bases and from J it removes 6 bases, while the gene matches leave 10 bases of the junction unaccounted for. CDR1 and CDR2 (WSHSY, SAAADI) derive from the germline V gene. The CDR3 spans 14 residues, from the cysteine through the phenylalanine. The read is trimmed to its CDR3 DNA, 42 bases read in frame from base 1. Notes on this clone: This receptor's antigen is unknown. No qualities accompany the bases; no much larger clone lies one base away.

The chain is encoded by TRBV10-2 joined to TRBJ2-7, and 8 junctional nucleotides match TRBD1. The TCR sequence derives from an adult in good health. The material sequenced was peripheral blood, taken on day 0 of AZD1222 vaccination. Here the CDR3 is given as CASSPEMGQAEQYF. The DNA sequence is given as TGCGCCAGCAGCCCAGAGATGGGACAGGCCGAGCAGTACTTC.